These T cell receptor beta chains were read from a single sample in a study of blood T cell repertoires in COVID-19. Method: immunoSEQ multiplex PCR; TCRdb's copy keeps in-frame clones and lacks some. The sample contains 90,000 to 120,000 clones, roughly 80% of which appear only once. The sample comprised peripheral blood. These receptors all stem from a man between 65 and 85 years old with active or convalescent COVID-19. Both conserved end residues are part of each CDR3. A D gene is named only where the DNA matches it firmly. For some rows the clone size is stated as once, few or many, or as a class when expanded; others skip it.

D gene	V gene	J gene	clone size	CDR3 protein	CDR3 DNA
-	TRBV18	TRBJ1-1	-	CASSLLQGEGNTEAFF	TGTGCCAGCTCACTACTACAGGGCGAGGGGAACACTGAAGCTTTCTTT
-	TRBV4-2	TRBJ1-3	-	CASSQDKRPPGNTIYF	TGTGCCAGCAGCCAAGATAAGAGGCCCCCTGGAAACACCATATATTTT
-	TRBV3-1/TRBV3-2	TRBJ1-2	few	CASSQVEGGYTF	TGTGCCAGCAGCCAAGTGGAGGGAGGCTACACCTTC
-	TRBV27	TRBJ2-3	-	CASSRRTEDTQYF	TGTGCCAGCAGTCGCCGGACAGAAGATACGCAGTATTTT
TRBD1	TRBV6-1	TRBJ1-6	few	CASSDRGPVYNSPLHF	TGTGCCAGCAGTGACAGGGGGCCCGTTTATAATTCACCCCTCCACTTT
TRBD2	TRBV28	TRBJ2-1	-	CASSRGDLAGGPFF	TGTGCCAGCAGCCGAGGAGATTTAGCGGGAGGTCCGTTCTTC
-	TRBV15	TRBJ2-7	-	CATSRGRDNYEQYF	TGTGCCACCAGCAGAGGCCGGGATAACTACGAGCAGTACTTC
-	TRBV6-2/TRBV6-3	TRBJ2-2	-	CASSYRGGQRTGELFF	TGTGCCAGCAGTTACAGGGGAGGTCAACGCACCGGGGAGCTGTTTTTT
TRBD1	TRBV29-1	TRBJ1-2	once	CSVEEEGQGGNGYTF	TGCAGCGTTGAAGAAGAAGGACAGGGGGGAAATGGCTACACCTTC
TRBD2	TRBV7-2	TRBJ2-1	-	CASSLVRGTYNEQFF	TGTGCCAGCAGCTTAGTGCGGGGGACCTACAATGAGCAGTTCTTC
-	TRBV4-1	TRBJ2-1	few	CASSQGAADEQFF	TGCGCCAGCAGCCAAGGAGCGGCGGATGAGCAGTTCTTC
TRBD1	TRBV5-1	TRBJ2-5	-	CASSNYRGLETQYF	TGCGCCAGCAGCAACTACAGGGGGCTAGAGACCCAGTACTTC
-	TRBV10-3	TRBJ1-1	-	CAICPGSRTEAFF	TGTGCCATTTGCCCAGGGTCCCGAACTGAAGCTTTCTTT
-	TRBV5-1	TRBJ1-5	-	CASSGRSEQPQHF	TGCGCCAGCAGCGGCCGGTCGGAGCAGCCCCAGCATTTT
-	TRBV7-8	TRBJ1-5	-	CASSLGVREGGNQPQHF	TGTGCCAGCAGCTTGGGGGTGAGAGAGGGAGGGAATCAGCCCCAGCATTTT
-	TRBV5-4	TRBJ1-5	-	CASSWAWGEEKPQHF	TGTGCCAGCAGCTGGGCTTGGGGGGAGGAGAAGCCCCAGCATTTT
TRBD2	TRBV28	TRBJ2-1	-	CASCGTSGRVNEQFF	TGTGCCAGCTGTGGGACTAGCGGGAGGGTAAATGAGCAGTTCTTC
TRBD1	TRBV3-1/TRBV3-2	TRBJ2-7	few	CASSQPGQGTYEQYF	TGTGCCAGCAGCCAACCGGGACAGGGAACCTACGAGCAGTACTTC
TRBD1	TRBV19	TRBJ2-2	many	CASSIGQEPGELFF	TGTGCCAGTAGTATTGGACAGGAACCCGGGGAGCTGTTTTTT
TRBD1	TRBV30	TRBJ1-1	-	CAWRTGFEAFF	TGTGCCTGGCGGACAGGCTTTGAAGCTTTCTTT
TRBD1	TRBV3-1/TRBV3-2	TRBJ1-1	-	CASSQVDRDTEAFF	TGTGCCAGCAGCCAAGTCGACAGGGACACTGAAGCTTTCTTT
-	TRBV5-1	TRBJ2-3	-	CASSLAVSTQYF	TGCGCCAGCAGCTTGGCGGTCTCCACGCAGTATTTT
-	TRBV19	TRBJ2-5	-	CASSGLQETQYF	TGTGCCAGCTCGGGACTCCAAGAGACCCAGTACTTC
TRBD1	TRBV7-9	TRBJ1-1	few	CASSLAGTGRHTEAFF	TGTGCCAGCAGCTTAGCTGGGACAGGGCGGCACACTGAAGCTTTCTTT
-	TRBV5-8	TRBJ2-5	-	CASSLVGEETQYF	TGTGCCAGCAGCTTGGTAGGGGAAGAGACCCAGTACTTC
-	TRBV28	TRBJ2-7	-	CASSLVPGENYEQYF	TGTGCCAGCAGTTTAGTTCCCGGGGAAAACTACGAGCAGTACTTC